A selection of T cell receptor beta chains follows, all from one sample in a study of control samples from healthy donors and cancer patients. Clones were read by immunoSEQ multiplex PCR, and TCRdb kept only the in-frame ones, dropping some. This sample carries about 92,000 clones, approximately 78% of them seen once, and the ten largest clones take around 10%. The sequenced material came from blood. These receptors were taken from a woman aged 55-70 years in good health. The CDR3 runs from the conserved cysteine through the conserved F or W. The order of the fields is J gene, D gene, CDR3 length, V gene, CDR3 protein. The D gene is left open where the match is weak.

J: TRBJ2-7; D: NA; length: 11; V: TRBV6-5; CDR3: CASSLRGEQYF
J: TRBJ2-1; D: NA; length: 17; V: TRBV7-6; CDR3: CASTKGTGTETYNEQFF
J: TRBJ1-5; D: TRBD1; length: 15; V: TRBV28; CDR3: CASSGADRQNQPQHF
J: TRBJ1-5; D: NA; length: 14; V: TRBV27; CDR3: CASSLGQYNQPQHF
J: TRBJ2-2; D: NA; length: 14; V: TRBV2; CDR3: CASIALVDGGELFF
J: TRBJ2-2; D: TRBD2; length: 15; V: TRBV19; CDR3: CASSTSGSWTGELFF
J: TRBJ1-1; D: NA; length: 12; V: TRBV28; CDR3: CASRSGAQQAFF
J: TRBJ1-5; D: NA; length: 13; V: TRBV27; CDR3: CATGGPGNQPQHF
J: TRBJ1-1; D: NA; length: 12; V: TRBV10-3; CDR3: CAISESWGEAFF
J: TRBJ1-1; D: NA; length: 14; V: TRBV27; CDR3: CASSYLRTNTEAFF
J: TRBJ2-1; D: NA; length: 16; V: TRBV5-1; CDR3: CASSLSLSRSYNEQFF
J: TRBJ2-1; D: NA; length: 14; V: TRBV5-1; CDR3: CASSLEIVRVEQFF
J: TRBJ1-4; D: NA; length: 16; V: TRBV28; CDR3: CASSTNRGAESEKLFF
J: TRBJ2-7; D: NA; length: 14; V: TRBV6-6; CDR3: CASHSRGPSYEQYF
J: TRBJ2-5; D: TRBD1; length: 13; V: TRBV15; CDR3: CATSRQGGETQYF
J: TRBJ2-2; D: TRBD2; length: 16; V: TRBV5-1; CDR3: CASSLEAGVGTGELFF
J: TRBJ2-5; D: NA; length: 15; V: TRBV21-1; CDR3: CASSNDRWGQETQYF
J: TRBJ2-1; D: NA; length: 14; V: TRBV5-1; CDR3: CASSLGGAVDEQFF
J: TRBJ2-2; D: NA; length: 15; V: TRBV20-1; CDR3: CSASETGTQTGELFF
J: TRBJ2-7; D: NA; length: 14; V: TRBV11-2; CDR3: CASSLGLGGYEQYF
J: TRBJ1-4; D: NA; length: 17; V: TRBV7-9; CDR3: CASSPPDGGATNEKLFF
J: TRBJ2-1; D: TRBD2; length: 19; V: TRBV18; CDR3: CASSLRTSGGLSSYNEQFF
J: TRBJ2-5; D: TRBD1; length: 14; V: TRBV10-1; CDR3: CASSRDRGLETQYF
J: TRBJ1-6; D: TRBD1; length: 14; V: TRBV10-2; CDR3: CASSEGQFNSPLHF
J: TRBJ1-5; D: NA; length: 16; V: TRBV21-1; CDR3: CASSKDRSQRLQPQHF
J: TRBJ2-7; D: NA; length: 14; V: TRBV7-2; CDR3: CASSPKGVSYEQYF
J: TRBJ2-5; D: TRBD2; length: 17; V: TRBV7-9; CDR3: CASSPGTSGRAVETQYF